These 2 T cell receptor beta chains were sequenced from one sample in a study of blood T cell repertoires in COVID-19. Produced via immunoSEQ multiplex PCR; TCRdb's table is partial and in-frame only. The top ten hold 4.5% to 6.5% of the sample, which has roughly 180,000 clones, around four fifths seen once. Sequencing was carried out using peripheral blood. The receptors were gathered from a woman aged 25-40 years with acute or convalescent COVID-19.

The chain has TRBV6-2 or TRBV6-3 and TRBJ1-1; tentatively, D is TRBD1 (5 bases). V was pared by 0 bases and J by 3 bases, with 17 bases between. This CDR3 has 17 residues. Germline-derived CDR1 and CDR2 are MNHEY and SVGEGT. CDR3 DNA: TGTGCCAGCAGTTACTCGAGTATGACAGACTCCGACACTGAAGCTTTCTTT. This encodes CASSYSSMTDSDTEAFF.

The chain couples TRBV18 to TRBJ2-2; D unclear. V was cut by 2 bases and J by 1 base, with 8 bases left in between. This CDR3 has 15 residues. Germline CDR1 is KGHSH and CDR2 is LQKENI. The CDR3 DNA sequence: TGTGCCAGCTCACCATCTAGAGGGAACACCGGGGAGCTGTTTTTT. It is translated as CASSPSRGNTGELFF. The entire variable domain, with the rest obtained from reference TRBV18 and TRBJ2-2, is as follows: NAGVMQNPRHLVRRRGQEARLRCSPMKGHSHVYWYRQLPEEGLKFMVYLQKENIIDESGMPKERFSAEFPKEGPSILRIQQVVRGDSAAYFCASSPSRGNTGELFFGEGSRLTVL.